This TCR beta chain was profiled in a study of OX40 agonist ivuxolimab in advanced cancers. Turning to the study itself: Cohort: around 83% men, mean age around 60, aged roughly 23 to 90.

As for this clone: The antigen remains unidentified.

Germline V lookup: CDR1 SGHAT, CDR2 FQNNGV. The CDR3 sequence is 15 residues long. The V end lost 1 base, the J end lost 4 bases, and 13 bases lay between the germline ends. Points from the study as a whole: There was clonal expansion of CD4+ and CD8+ blood T cells by week 6 at 0.1 to 3.0 mg/kg. The mean number of expanded clones was higher in CD8+ T cells than in CD4+.

TCRdb keeps only in-frame clones here, not all; method: immunoSEQ multiplex PCR. The repertoire includes fewer than 15,000 clones, around 80% of them detected once, and approximately 35% sits in the top ten. Autoimmune disease history or systemic immunosuppression led to patient exclusion. The receptor was derived from an adult with an advanced solid tumor such as melanoma, head and neck, liver or kidney cancer. The rearrangement links TRBV11-2 to TRBJ2-5, with D maybe TRBD1 (5 bases). Source: CD4+ or CD8+ T cells sorted from blood, taken in a trial of the OX40 agonist ivuxolimab. CDR3 in amino acids: CASSLVFPRVETQYF. In DNA form, the CDR3 reads TGTGCCAGCAGCTTAGTGTTCCCCAGGGTAGAGACCCAGTACTTC.